These 21 T cell receptor beta chains share one sample of origin, sequenced in a study of human T cells and chemical hapten exposure. TCRdb re-called the RACE reads through MiXCR, storing one row per CDR3 protein. Of roughly 74,000 distinct CDR3 sequences listed, 25% to 40% are singletons. Regarding time point: patch test 1, 2 weeks after DPC sensitization. Treatment given: therapeutic diphenylcyclopropenone sensitization with weekly scalp DPC. The sequencing used whole blood, collected in connection with sensitization to the hapten diphenylcyclopropenone (DPC). These receptor sequences come from a man aged 35 to 55 with alopecia areata. Some clones in this sample may be carry-over from other donors' samples.

In this sample, this clonotype is medium-sized. The chain links TRBV5-1 to TRBJ2-1; 8 nucleotides agree with TRBD2. Germline V lookup: CDR1 SGHRS, CDR2 YFSETQ. Trimming cost V 0 bases and J 0 bases; bases outside gene matches: 2. CDR3 size: 16 residues. CDR3 sequence reads: CASSLGLASSYNEQFF. The CDR3 nucleotides read TGCGCCAGCAGCTTGGGACTAGCGAGCTCCTACAATGAGCAGTTCTTC. The whole variable domain, filled in from reference TRBV5-1 and TRBJ2-1, reads KAGVTQTPRYLIKTRGQQVTLSCSPISGHRSVSWYQQTPGQGLQFLFEYFSETQRNKGNFPGRFSGRQFSNSRSEMNVSTLELGDSALYLCASSLGLASSYNEQFFGPGTRLTVL.

V gene TRBV7-2 combines with J gene TRBJ2-1; D perhaps matches TRBD2 (5 bases). V gave up 2 bases and J gave up 5 bases, with 16 bases separating them. Germline V gene data show CDR1 as SGHTA and CDR2 as FQGNSA. This CDR3 has 16 residues. The CDR3 loop is CASSLRRALFNNEQFF. DNA for the CDR3: TGTGCCAGCAGCTTACGGCGGGCTCTCTTTAACAATGAGCAGTTCTTC. Using reference TRBV7-2 and TRBJ2-1 for the parts outside the CDR3, the full variable domain is GAGVSQSPSNKVTEKGKDVELRCDPISGHTALYWYRQSLGQGLEFLIYFQGNSAPDKSGLPSDRFSAERTGGSVSTLTIQRTQQEDSAVYLCASSLRRALFNNEQFFGPGTRLTVL.

This clonotype occurred a few times. The chain couples TRBV5-1 to TRBJ2-1; 16 bases are a match to TRBD2. The CDR3 spans 17 residues. Looked up from germline, CDR1 is SGHRS and CDR2 is YFSETQ. J was trimmed by 3 bases and V by 4 bases; bases with no gene match: 4. The CDR3 DNA follows: TGCGCCAGCAGCGGGGGACTAGCGGGAGGGTTCTACAATGAGCAGTTCTTC. Protein sequence: CASSGGLAGGFYNEQFF.

The rearrangement links TRBV28 to TRBJ1-4; TRBD1 aligns across 8 bases. From germline, CDR1 is MDHEN and CDR2 SYDVKM. The length of the CDR3 is 14 residues. Losses at the gene ends were 8 bases for V and 7 bases for J; bases not matched to a gene: 9. The CDR3 sequence is CASEKTGGSEKLFF. CDR3 DNA: TGTGCCAGCGAGAAAACAGGGGGGAGTGAAAAACTGTTTTTT.

This clonotype appeared a few times. The chain links TRBV6-6 to TRBJ2-1; D may be TRBD2 (6 bases). Germline loops: CDR1 MNHNY, CDR2 SVGAGI (reference sequence). The CDR3 extends over 16 amino acids. V lost 2 bases, J lost 2 bases, and 13 bases lay in between. CDR3 DNA sequence: TGTGCCAGCAGTTACGGGTGGGGGGAGGCCTACAATGAGCAGTTCTTC. It encodes CASSYGWGEAYNEQFF.

This clonotype is medium-sized (0.01 to 0.1%) by share. The chain employs TRBV4-3 and TRBJ2-7; tentative D call: TRBD1 (7 bases). Trimming cost V 0 bases and J 5 bases, with 17 bases left between them. Germline CDR1 and CDR2: LGHNA and YSLEER. This CDR3 comprises 16 residues. CDR3 sequence: CASSQDLAGGFDEQYF. The DNA for the CDR3 is TGCGCCAGCAGCCAAGATTTGGCAGGGGGGTTTGACGAGCAGTACTTC.

The chain is built from TRBV28 and TRBJ2-7; TRBD1 agrees at 10 bases. The germline V gene has CDR1 MDHEN and CDR2 SYDVKM. This CDR3 region has 16 residues. Germline trimming cut 3 bases from V and 3 bases from J; bases unmatched to any gene: 8. CDR3 sequence (DNA): TGTGCCAGCAGTTTTCCCGCTTGGACAGGGGGCTACGAGCAGTACTTC. This translates into CASSFPAWTGGYEQYF.

The rearrangement links TRBV12-3 or TRBV12-4 to TRBJ2-1, with 10 bases that match TRBD2. The CDR3 length is 15 residues. V was pared by 3 bases and J by 15 bases, with 14 bases of the junction left unmatched. CDR3 region: CASSFLAIAGGNRFF. The CDR3 bases are TGTGCCAGCAGTTTCCTAGCGATAGCGGGAGGCAATCGGTTCTTC.

The chain combines TRBV7-2 with TRBJ1-3; weak D call: TRBD1 (5 bases). In germline, CDR1 is SGHTA, CDR2 FQGNSA. There are 15 residues in the CDR3. The ends were cut back, 1 base at V and 2 bases at J, with 9 bases in the middle. The CDR3 here is CASSLGLRAGNTIYF. CDR3 in DNA: TGTGCCAGCAGCTTAGGGCTCAGGGCTGGAAACACCATATATTTT.

The genes are TRBV28 and TRBJ2-1; TRBD1 aligns across 7 bases. Per the germline V gene, CDR1 is MDHEN and CDR2 is SYDVKM. There are 15 residues in the CDR3. V lost 5 bases to trimming and J lost 4 bases; unmatched junction nucleotides: 8. CDR3 DNA: TGTGCCAGCAGTCCAACAGGGGAGAGGTACAATGAGCAGTTCTTC. Translation gives CASSPTGERYNEQFF.

The chain joins TRBV12-3 or TRBV12-4 to TRBJ1-3; D gene unclear. The CDR3 is 12 residues long. The germline V and J ends were trimmed by 3 bases and 4 bases, with 4 bases remaining between them. The CDR3 spells CASSLSGNTIYF. The CDR3 DNA reads TGTGCCAGCAGTTTGTCCGGAAACACCATATATTTT.

This CDR3 reads CASSYGLNTGELFF. CDR3 bases: TGTGCCAGCAGTTACGGACTTAACACCGGGGAGCTGTTTTTT. The rearrangement uses TRBV6-5 and TRBJ2-2; D is possibly TRBD2 (5 bases). In germline, CDR1 is MNHEY, CDR2 SVGAGI. V was trimmed by 2 bases and J by 2 bases, leaving 6 bases between them. This CDR3 has 14 amino acids.

The chain carries TRBV11-2 and TRBJ2-7; 11 bases align to TRBD2. The germline CDR1 and CDR2 sequences are SGHAT and FQNNGV. V shed 5 bases and J 2 bases; nucleotides not matched to a gene: 5. This CDR3 is 15 amino acids long. In nucleotides, the CDR3 is TGTGCCAGCAGCCTGACTAGCGGGGCCCCCTACGAGCAGTACTTC. Translated, it gives CASSLTSGAPYEQYF.

This clonotype was counted only a few times. The chain carries TRBV20-1 and TRBJ2-7, with 8 positions matching TRBD2. This CDR3 contains 15 residues. Germline V lookup: CDR1 DFQATT, CDR2 SNEGSKA (reference sequence). V gave up 3 bases and J gave up 2 bases; unmatched junction bases: 9. CDR3 DNA sequence: TGCAGTGCTAGTGTGTTGCTAGCGGGTACCTACGAGCAGTACTTC. Its translation is CSASVLLAGTYEQYF.

V is TRBV6-2 or TRBV6-3 and J is TRBJ1-2; D gene unclear. CDR3 length equals 16 residues. Germline CDR1 is MNHEY and CDR2 is SVGEGT. Trimming took 6 bases from V and 8 from J, leaving 25 bases between them. The CDR3 spells CASSETGSGSLWGYTF. The CDR3 bases are TGTGCCAGCAGCGAAACGGGGTCCGGGAGTCTATGGGGCTACACCTTC.

The rearrangement joins TRBV29-1 to TRBJ1-1; D remains ambiguous. This CDR3 has 12 amino acids. Germline-derived CDR1 and CDR2 are SQVTM and ANQGSEA. With 4 bases removed from V and 2 bases from J, the gap between germline ends came to 8 bases. CDR3 sequence (DNA): TGCAGCGTTGGTCGAAGAAACACTGAAGCTTTCTTT. It specifies CSVGRRNTEAFF.

V is TRBV20-1 and J is TRBJ2-7; 10 bases map to TRBD2. The CDR3 runs 17 residues. CDR1 and CDR2 from the germline V gene are DFQATT and SNEGSKA (reference sequence). J gave up 0 bases and V 5 bases, and 13 bases lay outside the gene matches. The CDR3 reads CSAFGLAGASSSYEQYF. CDR3 sequence (DNA): TGCAGTGCTTTCGGGCTAGCGGGAGCGTCAAGCTCCTACGAGCAGTACTTC.

The J gene is TRBJ1-4, the V gene TRBV30; TRBD1 matches 7 bases. The trim removed 8 bases at V and 1 base at J, leaving 4 bases unmatched. Looked up from germline, CDR1 is GTSNPN and CDR2 is SVGIG (reference sequence). This CDR3 is built from 13 residues. The CDR3 DNA reads TGTGCCGGATACAGGGGAACTAATGAAAAACTGTTTTTT. Encoded protein: CAGYRGTNEKLFF. The full variable domain, in which reference TRBV30 and TRBJ1-4 provide the parts outside the CDR3, is SQTIHQWPATLVQPVGSPLSLECTVEGTSNPNLYWYRQAAGRGLQLLFYSVGIGQISSEVPQNLSASRPQDRQFILSSKKLLLSDSGFYLCAGYRGTNEKLFFGSGTQLSVL.

J is TRBJ2-5 and V is TRBV5-1, with D possibly matching TRBD1 (6 bases). Looked up from germline, CDR1 is SGHRS and CDR2 is YFSETQ. The germline V and J ends were trimmed by 1 base and 2 bases, with 9 bases remaining between them. CDR3 length: 14 amino acids. CDR3 coding DNA: TGCGCCAGCAGCTTGAGCAGGGGACAAGAGACCCAGTACTTC. Translation gives CASSLSRGQETQYF. The full variable domain, with the rest looked up from reference TRBV5-1 and TRBJ2-5, is KAGVTQTPRYLIKTRGQQVTLSCSPISGHRSVSWYQQTPGQGLQFLFEYFSETQRNKGNFPGRFSGRQFSNSRSEMNVSTLELGDSALYLCASSLSRGQETQYFGPGTRLLVL.

The chain combines TRBV12-3 or TRBV12-4 with TRBJ1-1, with D unclear. V lost 6 bases and J lost 0, with 14 bases in between. This CDR3 region has 15 residues. CDR3 DNA: TGTGCCAGCAGCCCCCTAGGAGGGTTGAACACTGAAGCTTTCTTT. It yields the protein CASSPLGGLNTEAFF.

V usage is TRBV10-2 and J usage is TRBJ2-1, with a weak D call TRBD2 (6 bases). The CDR3 contains 16 residues. Trimming took off 7 bases at V and 6 bases at J, with 22 bases between the two ends. CDR1 is WSHSY and CDR2 is SAAADI in the germline V gene. The CDR3 bases are TGCGCCAGCACTGCGGGACCTCTCAACGGGGGCAATGAGCAGTTCTTC. Its translation is CASTAGPLNGGNEQFF.